At least ten counts were recorded for the clone carrying this T cell receptor (beta chain). Its antigen is still unknown. The germline V gene has CDR1 SGDLS and CDR2 YYNGEE. The CDR3 totals 14 residues. V lost 0 bases, J lost 6 bases, and 9 bases lay in between. From the 5' RACE reads, TCRdb called clonotypes with MiXCR, one entry per CDR3 protein. The table shows tens of thousands of distinct CDR3 sequences, with 3.5% to 5% occurring only once. The data were taken from a study of early T cells in non-severe SARS-CoV-2 infection. Study background: Sequenced bulk RNA came from whole blood that was unsorted, and chains were unpaired.

Overall study findings and caveats: The VDJdb matching leaned toward anti-spike CD8 responses and overlooked private and CD4 specificities.

The material sequenced was whole blood. This clonotype originated in an adult who was a healthcare worker with PCR-confirmed SARS-CoV-2 infection or an uninfected control (not recorded which). The chain is built from TRBV9 and TRBJ1-4; D not resolved. CDR3 sequence (DNA): TGTGCCAGCAGCGTAGACGCGATGCATGAAAAACTGTTTTTT. It yields the protein CASSVDAMHEKLFF.